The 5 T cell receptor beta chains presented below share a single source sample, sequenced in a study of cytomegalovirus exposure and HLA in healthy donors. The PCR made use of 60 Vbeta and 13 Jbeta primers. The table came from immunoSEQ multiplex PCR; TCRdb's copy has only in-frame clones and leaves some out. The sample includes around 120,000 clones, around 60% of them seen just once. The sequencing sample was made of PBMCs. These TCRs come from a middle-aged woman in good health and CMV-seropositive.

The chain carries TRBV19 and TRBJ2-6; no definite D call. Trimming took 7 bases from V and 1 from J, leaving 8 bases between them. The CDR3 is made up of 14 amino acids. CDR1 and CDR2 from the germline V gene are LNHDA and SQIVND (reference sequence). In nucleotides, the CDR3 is TGTGCCAGTATGGCGGCTTCTGGGGCCAACGTCCTGACTTTC. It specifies CASMAASGANVLTF.

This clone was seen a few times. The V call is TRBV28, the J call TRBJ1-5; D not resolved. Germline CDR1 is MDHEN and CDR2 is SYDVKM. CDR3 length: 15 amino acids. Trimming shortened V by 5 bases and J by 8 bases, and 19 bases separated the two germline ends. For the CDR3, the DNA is TGTGCCAGCAGTGGGTCCTCGGACTCCAGTGAGCCCCAGCATTTT. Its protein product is CASSGSSDSSEPQHF.

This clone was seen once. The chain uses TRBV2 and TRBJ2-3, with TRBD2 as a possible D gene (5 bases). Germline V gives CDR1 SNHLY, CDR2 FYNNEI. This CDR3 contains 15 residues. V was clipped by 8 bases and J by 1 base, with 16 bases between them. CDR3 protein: CASRGLARRTDTQYF. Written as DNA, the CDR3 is TGTGCCAGCCGCGGACTGGCCCGTCGCACAGATACGCAGTATTTT.

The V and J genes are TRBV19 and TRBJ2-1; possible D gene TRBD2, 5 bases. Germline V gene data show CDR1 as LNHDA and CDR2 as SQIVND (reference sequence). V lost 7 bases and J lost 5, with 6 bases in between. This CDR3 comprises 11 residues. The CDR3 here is CASMEDNEQFF. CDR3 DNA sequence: TGTGCCAGTATGGAGGACAATGAGCAGTTCTTC.

Here the CDR3 DNA reads TGCGCCAGCAGCTTGGAGGGAGGCGGGGGTAACTCCTACGAGCAGTACTTC. It specifies CASSLEGGGGNSYEQYF. The chain combines TRBV5-1 with TRBJ2-5; 7 bases align to TRBD2. The better agreement between TRBJ2-7 and the DNA end casts doubt on the J call. The CDR3 contains 17 residues. The V gene's germline CDR1 is SGHRS and CDR2 YFSETQ.